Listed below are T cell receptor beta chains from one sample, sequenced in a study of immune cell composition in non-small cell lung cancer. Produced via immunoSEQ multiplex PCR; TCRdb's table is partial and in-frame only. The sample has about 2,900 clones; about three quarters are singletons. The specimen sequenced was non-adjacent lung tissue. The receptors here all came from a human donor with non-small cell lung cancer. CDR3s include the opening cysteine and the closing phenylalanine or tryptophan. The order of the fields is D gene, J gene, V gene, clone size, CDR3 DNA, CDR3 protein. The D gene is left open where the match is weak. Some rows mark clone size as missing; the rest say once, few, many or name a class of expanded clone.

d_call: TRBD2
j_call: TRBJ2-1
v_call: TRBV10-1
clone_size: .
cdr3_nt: TGCGCCAGCAGCCGGGACTACCATGAGCAGTTCTTC
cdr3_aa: CASSRDYHEQFF

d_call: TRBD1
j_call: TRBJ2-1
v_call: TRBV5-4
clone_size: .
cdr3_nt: TGTGCCAGCAGCTTATTGGGGACAGGGGGCAATGAGCAGTTCTTC
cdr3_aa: CASSLLGTGGNEQFF

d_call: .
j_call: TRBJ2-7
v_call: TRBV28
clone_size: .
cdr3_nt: TGTGCCAGCAGTATGTCCGCCTACGAGCAGTACTTC
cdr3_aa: CASSMSAYEQYF

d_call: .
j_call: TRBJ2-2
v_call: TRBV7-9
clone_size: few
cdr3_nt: TGTGCCCTGGACAGGCTAGCGATACAAGTATCCGGGGAGCTGTTTTTT
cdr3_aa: CALDRLAIQVSGELFF

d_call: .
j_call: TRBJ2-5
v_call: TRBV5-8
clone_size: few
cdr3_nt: TGTGCCAGCAGCCAAACAGGGTCCGAAGTGACCCAGTACTTC
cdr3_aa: CASSQTGSEVTQYF

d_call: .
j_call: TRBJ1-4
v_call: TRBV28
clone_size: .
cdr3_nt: TGTGCCAGCAGTTTTCTTCAGGGTGCTAATGAAAAACTGTTTTTT
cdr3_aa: CASSFLQGANEKLFF

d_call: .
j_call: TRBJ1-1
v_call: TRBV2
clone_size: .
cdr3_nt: TGTGCCAGCAGTGTAGACAGAAGAATGGGGACTGAAGCTTTCTTT
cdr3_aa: CASSVDRRMGTEAFF

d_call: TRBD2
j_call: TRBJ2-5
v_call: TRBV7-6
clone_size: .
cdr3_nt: TGTGCCAGCAGCTCAATAGCTAGCGGGGGTCAGGGGACCCAGTACTTC
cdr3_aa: CASSSIASGGQGTQYF

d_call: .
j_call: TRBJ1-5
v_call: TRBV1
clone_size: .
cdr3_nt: TGCACCAGCAGCCAAGATCGGGGAAATCAGCCCCAGCATTTT
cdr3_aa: CTSSQDRGNQPQHF

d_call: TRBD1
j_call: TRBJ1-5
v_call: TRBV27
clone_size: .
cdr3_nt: TGTGCCAGCAGTTTAGGGACAGGGGTTAGCAATCAGCCCCAGCATTTT
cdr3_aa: CASSLGTGVSNQPQHF

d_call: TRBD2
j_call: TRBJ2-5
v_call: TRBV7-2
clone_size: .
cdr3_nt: TGTGCCAGCAGCTTGGGGGGAGGGAGGGAGACCCAGTACTTC
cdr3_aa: CASSLGGGRETQYF

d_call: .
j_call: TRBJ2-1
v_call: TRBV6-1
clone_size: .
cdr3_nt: TGTGCCAGCAGTGAACACGTTGGGCAGAGCTCCTACAATGAGCAGTTCTTC
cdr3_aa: CASSEHVGQSSYNEQFF

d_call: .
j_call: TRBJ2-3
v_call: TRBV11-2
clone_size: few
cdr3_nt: TGTGCCAGCAGGACCTGGGGGGGCCTCACAGATACGCAGTATTTT
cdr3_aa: CASRTWGGLTDTQYF

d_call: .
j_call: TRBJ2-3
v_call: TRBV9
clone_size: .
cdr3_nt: TGTGCCAGCAGCCAAACCTTTAGCGGTGGTACGCAGTATTTT
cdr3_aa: CASSQTFSGGTQYF

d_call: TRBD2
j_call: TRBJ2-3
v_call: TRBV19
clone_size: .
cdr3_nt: TGTGCCAGTAGTATTCGGGGCGGGGGGGGAGATACGCAGTATTTT
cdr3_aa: CASSIRGGGGDTQYF

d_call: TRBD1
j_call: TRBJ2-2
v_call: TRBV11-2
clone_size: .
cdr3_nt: TGTGCCAGCAGCTCTGCCGCGGCAGGGGGCACCGGGGAGCTGTTTTTT
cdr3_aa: CASSSAAAGGTGELFF

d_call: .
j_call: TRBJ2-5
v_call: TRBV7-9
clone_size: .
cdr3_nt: TGTGCCAGCAGCTTAGACGTACAGGGAGAGACCCAGTACTTC
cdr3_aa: CASSLDVQGETQYF

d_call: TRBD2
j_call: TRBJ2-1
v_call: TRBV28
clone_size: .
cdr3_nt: TGTGCCAGCAGCAGTAGCGGGAGGGGTCCCTACAATGAGCAGTTCTTC
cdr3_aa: CASSSSGRGPYNEQFF

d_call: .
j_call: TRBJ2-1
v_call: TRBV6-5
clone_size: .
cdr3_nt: TGTGCCAGCAGCCTCGAAGGAGGGTCCTACAATGAGCAGTTCTTC
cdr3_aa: CASSLEGGSYNEQFF

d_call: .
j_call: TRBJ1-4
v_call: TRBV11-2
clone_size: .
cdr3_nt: TGTGCCAGCAGCTTTGTTAGAGGGTCTAATGAAAAACTGTTTTTT
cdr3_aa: CASSFVRGSNEKLFF

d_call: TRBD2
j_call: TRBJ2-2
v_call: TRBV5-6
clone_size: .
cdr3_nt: TGTGCCAGCAGCTTGGGGGGACTAGCGGGATACACCGGGGAGCTGTTTTTT
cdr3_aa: CASSLGGLAGYTGELFF

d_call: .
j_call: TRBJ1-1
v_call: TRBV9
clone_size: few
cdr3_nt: TGTGCCAGCAGCGTAGAAACACACATGAACACTGAAGCTTTCTTT
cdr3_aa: CASSVETHMNTEAFF

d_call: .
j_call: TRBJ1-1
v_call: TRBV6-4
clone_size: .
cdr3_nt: TGTGCCAGCAGCACTGACAGTAACACTGAAGCTTTCTTT
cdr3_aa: CASSTDSNTEAFF

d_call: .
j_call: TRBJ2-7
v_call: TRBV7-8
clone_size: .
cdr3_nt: TGTGCCAGCAGCTCGCAAGGCGTGAGGGACTCCTACGAGCAGTACTTC
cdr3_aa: CASSSQGVRDSYEQYF

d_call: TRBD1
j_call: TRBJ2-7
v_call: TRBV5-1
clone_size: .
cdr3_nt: TGCGCCAGCAGCTTGGGACCCAGGGGGTTCTCCTACGAGCAGTACTTC
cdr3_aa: CASSLGPRGFSYEQYF

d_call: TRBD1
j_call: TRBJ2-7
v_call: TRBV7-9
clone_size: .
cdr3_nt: TGTGCCAGCAGCGTGACAGGGGCGGGGAGTTACGAGCAGTACTTC
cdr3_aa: CASSVTGAGSYEQYF

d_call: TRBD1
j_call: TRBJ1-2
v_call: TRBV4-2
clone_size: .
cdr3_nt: TGTGCCAGCAGCCAAGAAGGGGACAGGTCCTATGGCTACACCTTC
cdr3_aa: CASSQEGDRSYGYTF

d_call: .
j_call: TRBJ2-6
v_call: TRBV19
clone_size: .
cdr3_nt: TGTGCCAGTAGTATGGGTCAGGGATGGTCTGGGGCCAACGTCCTGACTTTC
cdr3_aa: CASSMGQGWSGANVLTF

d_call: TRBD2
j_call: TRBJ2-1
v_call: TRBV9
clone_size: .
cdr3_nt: TGTGCCAGCAGCGCAAGCGGGACTAGCGCTTCGTTCTTC
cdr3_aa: CASSASGTSASFF

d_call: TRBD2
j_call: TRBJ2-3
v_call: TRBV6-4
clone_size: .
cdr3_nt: TGTGCCAGCAGTGAAAGAAGCGGGGGGGGCACAGATACGCAGTATTTT
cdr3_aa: CASSERSGGGTDTQYF

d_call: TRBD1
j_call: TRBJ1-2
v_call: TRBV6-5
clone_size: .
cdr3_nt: TGTGCCAGCAGGGAGGGGGCGCGAAATGGCTACACCTTC
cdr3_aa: CASREGARNGYTF

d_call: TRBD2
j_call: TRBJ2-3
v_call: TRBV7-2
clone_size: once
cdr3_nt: TGTGCCAGCAGCAAGAGGGAGGGGGATACGCAGTATTTT
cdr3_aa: CASSKREGDTQYF